This T cell receptor beta chain is drawn from a study of CD8 T cells in Susac syndrome. RNA, at about 0.45 to 1 ug, was reverse transcribed with random hexamers. A multiplex approach, immunoSEQ multiplex PCR, amplified TCR beta CDR3 across 54 Vbeta and 13 Jbeta. MiXCR was run by TCRdb on the immunoSEQ multiplex PCR reads, yielding one entry per CDR3 protein. This sample has around 190,000 distinct CDR3 sequences, with about 95% found just once. This CDR3 is 16 amino acids long. The trim removed 6 bases at V and 2 bases at J, leaving 6 bases unmatched. TEMRA cells were FACS-enriched, with CD8+ and CD4+ T cells isolated negatively. This clonotype was found once.

The source of this sequence is a human donor with multiple sclerosis. The V and J genes are TRBV12-3 or TRBV12-4 and TRBJ2-1, with TRBD2 identical over 11 bases. Source material: CD8+ T cells from PBMCs. The CDR3 protein is CASSPLAGGPYNEQFF. The CDR3 DNA is TGTGCCAGCAGCCCCTTAGCGGGAGGGCCCTACAATGAGCAGTTCTTC.